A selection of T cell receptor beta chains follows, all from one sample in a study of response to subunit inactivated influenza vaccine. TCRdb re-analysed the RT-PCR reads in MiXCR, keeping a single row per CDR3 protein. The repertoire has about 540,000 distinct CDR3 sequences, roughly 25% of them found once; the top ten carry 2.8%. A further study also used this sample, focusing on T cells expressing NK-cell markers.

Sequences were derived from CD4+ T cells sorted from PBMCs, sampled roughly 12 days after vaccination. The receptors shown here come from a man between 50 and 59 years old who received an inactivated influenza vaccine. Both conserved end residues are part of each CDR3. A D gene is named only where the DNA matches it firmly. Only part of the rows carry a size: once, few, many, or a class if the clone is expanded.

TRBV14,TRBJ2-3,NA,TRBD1,CASSPLGTGEDTQYF,TGTGCCAGCAGCCCTCTTGGGACAGGGGAGGATACGCAGTATTTT
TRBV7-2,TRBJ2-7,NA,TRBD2,CASASTSGYEQYF,TGTGCCAGCGCCTCCACTAGCGGTTACGAGCAGTACTTC
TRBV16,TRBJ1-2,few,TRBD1,CASSQSYRGDYGYTF,TGTGCCAGCAGCCAATCGTACAGGGGAGACTATGGCTACACCTTC
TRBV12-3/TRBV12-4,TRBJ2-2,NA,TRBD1,CASRGTGDTGELFF,TGTGCCAGTCGGGGGACAGGGGACACCGGGGAGCTGTTTTTT
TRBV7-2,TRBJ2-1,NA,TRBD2,CASSPAGYNEQFF,TGTGCCAGCAGCCCAGCGGGGTACAATGAGCAGTTCTTC
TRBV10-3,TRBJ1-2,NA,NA,CAISESKGVGGYTF,TGTGCCATCAGTGAGTCGAAAGGGGTTGGTGGCTACACCTTC
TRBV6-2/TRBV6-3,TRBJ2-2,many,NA,CASSYMSTGELFF,TGTGCCAGCAGTTACATGTCGACCGGGGAGCTGTTTTTT
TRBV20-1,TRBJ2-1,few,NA,CSAPRTARQQFF,TGCAGTGCTCCCCGGACAGCCCGTCAGCAGTTCTTC
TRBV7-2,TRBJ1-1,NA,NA,CASSLGRSAEAFF,TGTGCCAGCAGCTTAGGCAGGTCTGCTGAAGCTTTCTTT
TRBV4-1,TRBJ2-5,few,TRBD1,CASSHSGTAGQETQYF,TGCGCCAGCAGCCATTCCGGGACAGCCGGGCAAGAGACCCAGTACTTC
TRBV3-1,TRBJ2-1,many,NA,CASSQYDSLGEQFF,TGTGCCAGCAGCCAATACGACTCGCTAGGTGAGCAGTTCTTC